This T cell receptor beta chain was sequenced during a study of T-cell memory formation after mild COVID-19. Overall study results and limits: Contracting CD8+ clones were enriched in EMRA, CD4+ mainly in CM and EM. Cross-reactive memory apparently joined, as some responding clones appeared in pre-infection memory. While clones contracting from day 15 to 85 were balanced between CD4 and CD8, later expanders leaned CD4+.

The CDR3 is 16 amino acids. CDR1 and CDR2 from the germline V gene are LGHNA and YSLEER. V lost 0 bases and J lost 3; bases outside the gene matches: 4. Only a few counts were recorded for this clonotype. What it recognizes is unknown. TCR alpha and TCR beta cDNA libraries with sample barcodes and UMIs came from 5'RACE using constant-segment primers. TCRdb re-analysed the 5' RACE reads in MiXCR, keeping a single row per CDR3 protein. The sample yields 380,000 or so distinct CDR3 sequences, roughly 13% seen once. V and J are TRBV4-3 and TRBJ2-2, with 7 bases fitting TRBD2. This clonotype was obtained from a man between 18 and 29 years old who had mild COVID-19 (a few samples of this study predate the infection). Cell type and time point are not known. The sample comprised PBMCs or a T cell subset sorted from them (not recorded which). The CDR3 DNA is TGCGCCAGCAGCCAAGACCCTGGGAGGGACACCGGGGAGCTGTTTTTT. Protein product: CASSQDPGRDTGELFF.